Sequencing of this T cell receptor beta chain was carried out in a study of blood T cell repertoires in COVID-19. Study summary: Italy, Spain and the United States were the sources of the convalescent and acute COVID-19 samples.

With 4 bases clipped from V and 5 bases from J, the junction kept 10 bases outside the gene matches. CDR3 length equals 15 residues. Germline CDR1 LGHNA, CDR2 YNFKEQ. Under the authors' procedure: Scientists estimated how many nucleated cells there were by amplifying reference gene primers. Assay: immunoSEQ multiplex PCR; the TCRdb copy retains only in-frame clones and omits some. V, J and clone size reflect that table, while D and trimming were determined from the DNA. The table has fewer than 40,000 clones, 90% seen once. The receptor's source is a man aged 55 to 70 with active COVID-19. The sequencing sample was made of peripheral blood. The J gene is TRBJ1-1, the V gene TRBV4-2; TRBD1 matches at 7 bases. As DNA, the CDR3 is TGTGCCAGCAGCCCCCTAGGGGGCTCGACGACTGAAGCTTTCTTT. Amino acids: CASSPLGGSTTEAFF.